The 10 T cell receptor beta chains below all came from one sample that was sequenced in a study of graft-versus-host responses after intestinal transplantation. Their antigens are not known. Libraries were prepared by immunoSEQ multiplex PCR; TCRdb keeps only in-frame clonotypes and omits some of them. The sample has tens of thousands of clones; about 93% are singletons. Here the sequenced sample was unstimulated CD8+ T cells sorted from spleen or lymph node cells, taken before intestinal transplant. The receptors were gathered from a human donor who received an intestinal transplant.

This chain links TRBV2 with TRBJ2-5; the D call may be TRBD1 or TRBD2 (5 bases each). The V gene lost 7 bases and the J gene lost 7 bases, with 13 bases spanning the gap. Germline CDR1 SNHLY, CDR2 FYNNEI. The length of the CDR3 is 12 residues. This CDR3 is CASKPGTATQYF. In DNA, the CDR3 is TGTGCCAGCAAACCAGGGACCGCGACCCAGTACTTC.

This chain connects TRBV15 to TRBJ1-6, with no clear D. Per the germline V gene, CDR1 is LNHNV and CDR2 is YYDKDF (reference sequence). The CDR3 has 16 residues. V was clipped by 3 bases and J by 7 bases, with 16 bases between them. The CDR3 spells CATSSWEQKDNSPLHF. CDR3 DNA: TGTGCCACCAGCAGTTGGGAACAGAAGGACAATTCACCCCTCCACTTT.

The rearrangement joins TRBV7-9 to TRBJ2-7; TRBD2 matches 10 bases. Germline V gives CDR1 SEHNR, CDR2 FQNEAQ (reference sequence). Germline trimming cut 2 bases from V and 2 bases from J; bases unmatched to any gene: 9. The length of the CDR3 is 17 residues. CDR3 nucleotides: TGTGCCAGCAGCTTACTACTAGCGGGGCCTACTCCCTACGAGCAGTACTTC. Translating it yields CASSLLLAGPTPYEQYF.

A single count supports this clone. This chain connects TRBV27 to TRBJ2-1, with D maybe TRBD1 (5 bases). CDR1 MNHEY and CDR2 SMNVEV come from the germline V gene (reference sequence). This CDR3 has 14 residues. V was shortened by 3 bases and J by 3 bases, with 9 bases between the two germline ends. DNA for the CDR3: TGTGCCAGCAGTTTGGCAGGGTACTACAATGAGCAGTTCTTC. Translated: CASSLAGYYNEQFF.

The CDR3 loop reads CAISDPENTEAFF. The CDR3 region has the DNA TGTGCCATCAGTGATCCGGAGAACACTGAAGCTTTCTTT. The chain is built from TRBV10-3 and TRBJ1-1; no clear D. V was cut by 3 bases and J by 1 base, with 6 bases left in between. This CDR3 has 13 residues. Germline values: CDR1 ENHRY, CDR2 SYGVKD.

The chain is built from TRBV13 and TRBJ2-1; possibly TRBD1 for D (6 bases). The CDR3 covers 14 residues. In germline, CDR1 is PRHDT, CDR2 FYEKMQ (reference sequence). Deletions cut 6 bases from V and 4 bases from J, with 13 bases between. CDR3 nucleotide sequence: TGTGCCAGCAGTGGGGGCCCGGCTTACAATGAGCAGTTCTTC. Translating gives CASSGGPAYNEQFF.

The gene calls are TRBV18 and TRBJ2-5; D might be TRBD2 (6 bases). The J call may be incorrect, as the DNA end agrees better with TRBJ2-7. CDR1 is KGHSH, CDR2 LQKENI, per germline. This CDR3 region has 13 residues. CDR3 sequence (DNA): TGTGCCAGCTCTCCCGGGACTGACTACGAGCAGTACTTC. Protein product: CASSPGTDYEQYF.

The chain employs TRBV2 and TRBJ2-7, with 15 nucleotides matching TRBD2. The trim removed 5 bases at V and 6 bases at J, leaving 5 bases unmatched. Germline assignment: CDR1 SNHLY and CDR2 FYNNEI. CDR3 length: 15 amino acids. The DNA of the CDR3 is TGTGCCAGCAGTCGGACTAGCGGGAGGGCCGGCGAGCAGTACTTC. It yields the protein CASSRTSGRAGEQYF.

J is TRBJ1-1 and V is TRBV13, with TRBD1 matching 7 bases. Germline CDR1 PRHDT, CDR2 FYEKMQ (reference sequence). There are 14 residues in the CDR3. V shed 5 bases and J 3 bases; nucleotides not matched to a gene: 6. In nucleotides, the CDR3 is TGTGCCAGCAGCGAGACAGGGAGGGACACTGAAGCTTTCTTT. Translated: CASSETGRDTEAFF.

This clone was seen once. The chain has TRBV7-9 and TRBJ2-3; maybe TRBD2 (5 bases). Germline V lookup: CDR1 SEHNR, CDR2 FQNEAQ (reference sequence). This CDR3 is built from 15 residues. Trimming took 5 bases from V and 3 from J, leaving 15 bases between them. The CDR3 here is CASSPRTETTDTQYF. The DNA for the CDR3 is TGTGCCAGCAGCCCACGGACTGAAACGACAGATACGCAGTATTTT.